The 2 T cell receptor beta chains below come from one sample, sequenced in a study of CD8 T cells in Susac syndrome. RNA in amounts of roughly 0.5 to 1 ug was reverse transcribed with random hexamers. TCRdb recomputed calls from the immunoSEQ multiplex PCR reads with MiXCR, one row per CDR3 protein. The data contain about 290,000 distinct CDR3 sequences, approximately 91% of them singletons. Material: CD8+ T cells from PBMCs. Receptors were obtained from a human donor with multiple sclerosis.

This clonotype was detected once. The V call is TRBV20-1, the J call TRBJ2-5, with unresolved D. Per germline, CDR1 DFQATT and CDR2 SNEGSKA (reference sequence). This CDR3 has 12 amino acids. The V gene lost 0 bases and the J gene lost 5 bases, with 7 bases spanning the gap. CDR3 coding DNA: TGCAGTGCTAGAGATCTAGGGGAGACCCAGTACTTC. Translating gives CSARDLGETQYF.

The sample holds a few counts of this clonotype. CDR3 DNA: TGTGCCAGCAGTTACGGGCCGAACACTGAAGCTTTCTTT. It is translated as CASSYGPNTEAFF. This chain joins TRBV6-5 and TRBJ1-1; no clear D. Germline V lookup: CDR1 MNHEY, CDR2 SVGAGI. The ends were cut back, 2 bases at V and 1 base at J, with 5 bases in the middle. The CDR3 covers 13 residues.